These 22 T cell receptor beta chains came from one sample sequenced in a study of T cells in Graves' hyperthyroidism and ophthalmopathy (dated by TCRdb to 2018 to 2020). The library was prepared using multiplex PCR. Sequencing was performed on an Illumina HiSeq 2000. Amplification of TCR beta CDR3 regions was carried out from RNA transcripts. The first round of RT-PCR for the TCR CDR3 was performed with the HTBI primer set and the Qiagen OneStep RT-PCR kit. TCRdb reprocessing: public reads trimmed at Q25 with fastp, clones called with MiXCR, in-frame beta chains kept. Each entry is one CDR3 protein sequence, shown with its most common DNA and genes. For this sample there are roughly 300,000 distinct CDR3 sequences; approximately 15% appear just once. Under 30% of the sample is in the top ten clones. Sequences were obtained from blood. Receptors were obtained from a woman under 40 with Graves' hyperthyroidism.

Many counts were recorded for this clonotype. The CDR3 DNA is TGTGCCATCAGTGGAGGGGGCGAAAGAAACTATGGCTACACCTTC. Its protein is CAISGGGERNYGYTF. The V and J genes are TRBV10-3 and TRBJ1-2; 7 bases map to TRBD1. The length of the CDR3 is 15 residues. The junction had 7 bases not matched to a gene; V was cut back by 4 bases and J by 2 bases. Looked up from germline, CDR1 is ENHRY and CDR2 is SYGVKD.

This clonotype was observed at least ten times. The V call is TRBV7-2, the J call TRBJ2-5, with D maybe TRBD2 (6 bases). Trimming shortened V by 4 bases and J by 5 bases, and 11 bases separated the two germline ends. CDR3 length: 13 amino acids. CDR1 SGHTA and CDR2 FQGNSA come from the germline V gene. The CDR3 sequence is CASSSAGRETQYF. Here the CDR3 DNA reads TGTGCCAGCAGCTCCGCAGGGAGGGAGACCCAGTACTTC.

A few counts support this clonotype. The chain is built from TRBV30 and TRBJ2-5; D uncertain. V lost 0 bases, J lost 5 bases, and 10 bases lay in between. CDR3 length: 13 residues. Germline V CDR1 and CDR2: GTSNPN, SVGIG (reference sequence). The CDR3 region is CAWSVFSQETQYF. CDR3 nucleotide sequence: TGTGCCTGGAGTGTCTTTTCCCAGGAGACCCAGTACTTC.

This clonotype was seen at least ten times. V usage is TRBV28 and J usage is TRBJ1-5, with D tentatively TRBD1 (5 bases). There are 14 residues in the CDR3. V lost 3 bases and J 5 bases, leaving 11 bases between the germline ends. The germline V gene encodes CDR1 MDHEN and CDR2 SYDVKM. The CDR3 DNA sequence: TGTGCCAGCAGTTTCGATTTAGGGGATCAGCCCCAGCATTTT. It encodes CASSFDLGDQPQHF.

This clonotype was seen at least ten times. The rearrangement uses TRBV30 and TRBJ1-3; D gene ambiguous. V was pared by 1 base and J by 3 bases, with 10 bases between. This CDR3 has 14 amino acids. CDR1 and CDR2 from the germline V gene are GTSNPN and SVGIG (reference sequence). CDR3 amino acids: CAWSAPLIGNTIYF. CDR3 sequence (DNA): TGTGCCTGGAGTGCGCCTTTGATTGGAAACACCATATATTTT.

Note on this clonotype: This may stem from a read error, because a much larger clone lies one nucleotide away. The chain is built from TRBV6-2 or TRBV6-3 and TRBJ2-1, with TRBD1 matching 9 bases. The CDR3 runs to 15 residues. Germline V gene lookup returns CDR1 MNHEY and CDR2 SVGEGT. CDR3 in amino acids: CTSSDRDRGDNEQFF. DNA of the CDR3: TGTACCAGCAGTGATCGAGACAGGGGGGACAATGAGCAGTTCTTC.

This clonotype was detected only once. The chain recombines TRBV4-2 with TRBJ1-5; D possibly corresponds to TRBD1 (6 bases). Germline CDR1 is LGHNA and CDR2 is YNFKEQ. The ends were cut back, 1 base at V and 7 bases at J, with 17 bases in the middle. The CDR3 runs 16 residues. The CDR3 reads CASSQGGRKGGQPQHF. In nucleotides, the CDR3 is TGTGCCAGCAGCCAAGGAGGGCGTAAGGGGGGACAGCCCCAGCATTTT.

This clonotype was counted only a few times. This chain connects TRBV20-1 to TRBJ2-3, with 9 bases lining up with TRBD2. The CDR3 length is 15 residues. V gave up 5 bases and J gave up 6 bases; unmatched junction bases: 12. The germline V gene encodes CDR1 DFQATT and CDR2 SNEGSKA (reference sequence). The CDR3 here is CSAEKSSGRADTQYF. In nucleotides, the CDR3 is TGCAGTGCTGAAAAGAGTAGCGGGAGAGCGGATACGCAGTATTTT.

In this sample, this clonotype turned up a few times. The V and J genes are TRBV7-9 and TRBJ2-3, with 12 bases fitting TRBD2. Per germline, CDR1 SEHNR and CDR2 FQNEAQ (reference sequence). Trimming took 5 bases from V and 6 from J; bases not matched to a gene: 9. This CDR3 region has 16 residues. Written as DNA, the CDR3 is TGTGCCAGCAGCCCTCCGGGACTAGCGGGTAGTGATACGCAGTATTTT. This codes for CASSPPGLAGSDTQYF.

The chain joins TRBV10-3 to TRBJ1-1; 8 positions match TRBD1. Germline V gene lookup returns CDR1 ENHRY and CDR2 SYGVKD. J gave up 1 base and V 4 bases, and 5 bases lay outside the gene matches. This CDR3 contains 15 residues. The CDR3 is CAISGTGTGNTEAFF. DNA of the CDR3: TGTGCCATCAGTGGGACAGGGACGGGGAACACTGAAGCTTTCTTT.

The genes are TRBV20-1 and TRBJ2-7; TRBD2 is a possible D gene (6 bases). The germline CDR1 and CDR2 sequences are DFQATT and SNEGSKA (reference sequence). Trimming removed 8 bases from V and 0 bases from J, with 32 bases in between. This CDR3 is built from 19 residues. The DNA of the CDR3 is TGCAGTACAACAGTGCTAGCCCGCATTATATGCGGGATCTCCTACGAGCAGTACTTC. Translation: CSTTVLARIICGISYEQYF.

This clonotype came up many times. The chain links TRBV30 to TRBJ1-1, with D possibly TRBD1 on 5 matching bases. The CDR3 totals 12 residues. V dropped 2 bases and J dropped 6 bases, with 10 bases sitting between them. The germline V gene has CDR1 GTSNPN and CDR2 SVGIG (reference sequence). In DNA form, the CDR3 reads TGTGCCTGGAGTCCGGCGGGGGCTGAAGCTTTCTTT. Protein product: CAWSPAGAEAFF.

This clonotype has only a few counts. V gene TRBV28 combines with J gene TRBJ2-7; either TRBD1 or TRBD2 may supply D (5 bases each). Trimming stripped 7 bases from V and 3 bases from J, with 10 bases between. This CDR3 comprises 12 residues. The germline V gene has CDR1 MDHEN and CDR2 SYDVKM. The CDR3 spells CASTRGRYEQYF. The CDR3 DNA is TGTGCCAGCACCCGGGGCCGCTACGAGCAGTACTTC.

Ten or more counts support this clonotype. CDR3 sequence (DNA): TGTGCCAGCAGTTTAGCGGGGTCGGGGGGCTACGAGCAGTACTTC. Translated, it gives CASSLAGSGGYEQYF. V usage is TRBV28 and J usage is TRBJ2-7, with TRBD2 identical over 7 bases. The length of the CDR3 is 15 residues. Germline V gene lookup returns CDR1 MDHEN and CDR2 SYDVKM. The V and J ends lost 2 bases and 3 bases, in that order; junction bases with no gene match: 7.

This clonotype occurred a few times. This likely comes from a read error, as the CDR3 has no conserved phenylalanine or tryptophan at its end. This chain's CDR3 is CATGTVDWPQHL. The CDR3 DNA follows: TGTGCCACGGGGACAGTCGATTGGCCCCAGCATCTT. This rearrangement joins TRBV19 to TRBJ1-5; 7 bases map to TRBD1. Germline trimming cut 10 bases from V and 9 bases from J; bases unmatched to any gene: 9. Germline loops: CDR1 LNHDA, CDR2 SQIVND (reference sequence). The CDR3 is made up of 12 amino acids.

The CDR3 DNA reads TGTGCCTGGACGTCAGGGCGCTACGAGCAGTACTTC. Its translation: CAWTSGRYEQYF. The chain is built from TRBV30 and TRBJ2-7; D perhaps matches TRBD1 (5 bases). Germline V gene data show CDR1 as GTSNPN and CDR2 as SVGIG (reference sequence). The CDR3 totals 12 residues. V was pared by 4 bases and J by 3 bases, with 10 bases between. The complete variable domain, with remaining parts taken from reference TRBV30 and TRBJ2-7, reads SQTIHQWPATLVQPVGSPLSLECTVEGTSNPNLYWYRQAAGRGLQLLFYSVGIGQISSEVPQNLSASRPQDRQFILSSKKLLLSDSGFYLCAWTSGRYEQYFGPGTRLTVT.

This clonotype was seen repeatedly, ten times or more. J is TRBJ1-2 and V is TRBV28; D is unclear. V lost 5 bases and J 7 bases, leaving 29 bases between the germline ends. CDR1 is MDHEN and CDR2 is SYDVKM in the germline V gene. The length of the CDR3 is 18 residues. Written as DNA, the CDR3 is TGTGCCAGCAGTCAAATATCCCCATCGGGGATCTGGAGGAGTGGCTACACCTTC. It specifies CASSQISPSGIWRSGYTF.

This clonotype has a handful of counts. This chain uses TRBV4-3 with TRBJ2-1; TRBD2 agrees at 8 bases. Trimming cost V 0 bases and J 9 bases; bases outside gene matches: 7. Germline lookup yields CDR1 LGHNA and CDR2 YSLEER. The length of the CDR3 is 15 residues. This CDR3 is CASSQDGLASSEQFF. Here the CDR3 DNA reads TGCGCCAGCAGCCAAGACGGACTAGCCTCGAGTGAGCAGTTCTTC.

At least ten counts were recorded for this clonotype. The genes are TRBV6-1 and TRBJ2-1; 9 bases agree with TRBD1. Trimming cost V 5 bases and J 6 bases; bases outside gene matches: 8. Germline loops: CDR1 MNHNS, CDR2 SASEGT. The CDR3 contains 15 residues. The CDR3 nucleotides are TGTGCCAGCAGTCCGTGGGACAGGGACCCCAATGAGCAGTTCTTC. It encodes CASSPWDRDPNEQFF.

This clonotype was recorded many times. V gene TRBV2 combines with J gene TRBJ2-1; 11 bases agree with TRBD2. The CDR3 is 13 residues long. Per germline, CDR1 SNHLY and CDR2 FYNNEI. Trimming removed 6 bases from V and 10 bases from J; junction bases left unmatched: 5. The CDR3 DNA follows: TGTGCCAGCAGGGGGACTAGCGGACGCGAGCAGTTCTTC. Translation: CASRGTSGREQFF.

This sequence joins TRBV10-3 and TRBJ1-3; maybe TRBD1 (6 bases). Trimming took off 0 bases at V and 7 bases at J, with 13 bases between the two ends. The length of the CDR3 is 15 residues. Germline V gives CDR1 ENHRY, CDR2 SYGVKD. CDR3 region: CAISESGQSPNTIYF. The CDR3 DNA follows: TGTGCCATCAGTGAGTCCGGACAGTCACCGAACACCATATATTTT.

The chain is built from TRBV7-8 and TRBJ1-2; D is uncertain. This CDR3 has 14 residues. Germline V lookup: CDR1 SGHVS, CDR2 FQNEAQ. V was clipped by 1 base and J by 6 bases, with 12 bases between them. The chain's CDR3 is CASSLVGGPNGYTF. CDR3 sequence (DNA): TGTGCCAGCAGCTTAGTCGGAGGTCCCAATGGCTACACCTTC. Full variable domain (missing parts from reference TRBV7-8 and TRBJ1-2): GAGVSQSPRYKVAKRGQDVALRCDPISGHVSLFWYQQALGQGPEFLTYFQNEAQLDKSGLPSDRFFAERPEGSVSTLKIQRTQQEDSAVYLCASSLVGGPNGYTFGSGTRLTVV.